The entry that follows covers one T cell receptor beta chain sequence. As yet, its antigen is unknown. Donors counted as nominally healthy when sampled, yet unrecorded immune exposures were likely. These data are taken from a study of cytomegalovirus exposure and HLA in healthy donors. Findings and caveats of the study: The HLA-A and HLA-B alleles of most subjects were reportedly predicted accurately from TCR beta sequences.

PCR primers comprised 60 Vbeta and 13 Jbeta primers. Produced via immunoSEQ multiplex PCR; TCRdb's table is partial and in-frame only. The table includes approximately 130,000 clones, more than 80% detected once. V was clipped by 5 bases and J by 1 base, with 11 bases between them. The CDR3 has 14 amino acids. Germline V gene sequence: CDR1 SSHAT, CDR2 FNYEAQ (reference sequence). V and J are TRBV7-7 and TRBJ2-5; D perhaps matches TRBD2 (7 bases). The specimen sequenced was PBMCs. The sequence was obtained from a woman in her thirties in good health and CMV-seropositive. As DNA, the CDR3 is TGTGCCAGCAGCAGGGGGGGGTCCCAAGAGACCCAGTACTTC. Residues: CASSRGGSQETQYF.